The 32 T cell receptor beta chains below were found in one sample sequenced in a study of neoadjuvant anti-PD-1 for oral cavity cancer. This table comes from immunoSEQ multiplex PCR, and its TCRdb copy is limited to in-frame clones, with some not included. The sample lists more than 4,500 clones; 58% were seen once. The specimen comprised tumor tissue, sampled before nivolumab (anti-PD-1) treatment. The receptors stem from a person between 40 and 85 years old with oral cavity squamous cell carcinoma.

V and J are TRBV28 and TRBJ1-2; 7 bases are shared with TRBD1. Germline V gene lookup returns CDR1 MDHEN and CDR2 SYDVKM. This CDR3 region has 14 residues. V trimming: 5 bases; J trimming: 2 bases; junction bases outside the gene matches: 5. The CDR3 region has the DNA TGTGCCAGCAGTCCGCGGGACAGCAACTATGGCTACACCTTC. It codes for CASSPRDSNYGYTF.

The V gene is TRBV5-4, the J gene TRBJ1-1; D is ambiguous. The CDR3 contains 13 residues. Per germline, CDR1 SGHNT and CDR2 YYREEE (reference sequence). Trimming removed 4 bases from V and 1 base from J, with 8 bases in between. CDR3 nucleotide sequence: TGTGCCAGCAGCCCACTCCCGAACACTGAAGCTTTCTTT. Its protein is CASSPLPNTEAFF. Full variable domain (rest looked up from reference TRBV5-4 and TRBJ1-1): ETGVTQSPTHLIKTRGQQVTLRCSSQSGHNTVSWYQQALGQGPQFIFQYYREEENGRGNFPPRFSGLQFPNYSSELNVNALELDDSALYLCASSPLPNTEAFFGQGTRLTVV.

J is TRBJ1-6 and V is TRBV9; D is unclear. Trimming removed 0 bases at V and 6 bases at J, with 7 bases between. Germline lookup yields CDR1 SGDLS and CDR2 YYNGEE. The CDR3 is made up of 14 amino acids. The CDR3 DNA sequence: TGTGCCAGCAGCGTAGGAGGAGTTAATTCACCCCTCCACTTT. This translates into CASSVGGVNSPLHF.

This clone was observed a few times. The chain is built from TRBV5-4 and TRBJ2-2; D is unresolved. The V end was cut by 0 bases, the J end by 1 base, with 7 bases between. CDR3 length: 15 amino acids. Germline V gives CDR1 SGHNT, CDR2 YYREEE (reference sequence). The CDR3 region is CASSLEALNTGELFF. DNA for the CDR3: TGTGCCAGCAGCTTGGAAGCGTTGAACACCGGGGAGCTGTTTTTT.

This clone occurred once. The chain recombines TRBV6-1 with TRBJ1-5; D remains unclear. The germline V and J ends were trimmed by 7 bases and 0 bases, with 7 bases remaining between them. This CDR3 spans 13 amino acids. CDR1 MNHNS and CDR2 SASEGT come from the germline V gene. CDR3 loop: CASIRDSNQPQHF. The CDR3 nucleotides read TGTGCCAGCATCCGTGATAGCAATCAGCCCCAGCATTTT.

Only a few counts were recorded for this clone. The V gene is TRBV5-1, the J gene TRBJ1-2; a possible D gene is TRBD1 (5 bases). Germline CDR1 SGHRS, CDR2 YFSETQ. The ends were cut back, 5 bases at V and 4 bases at J, with 21 bases in the middle. This CDR3 has 16 amino acids. The CDR3 loop is CASRLTGTEGPYGYTF. In nucleotides, the CDR3 is TGCGCCAGCAGGTTAACCGGGACGGAGGGACCCTATGGCTACACCTTC. The full variable domain, completed using reference TRBV5-1 and TRBJ1-2, is KAGVTQTPRYLIKTRGQQVTLSCSPISGHRSVSWYQQTPGQGLQFLFEYFSETQRNKGNFPGRFSGRQFSNSRSEMNVSTLELGDSALYLCASRLTGTEGPYGYTFGSGTRLTVV.

The V gene is TRBV6-1, the J gene TRBJ2-7; 9 nucleotides align to TRBD1. The V segment lost 5 bases and the J segment 0 bases; nucleotides outside the gene matches: 5. CDR1 and CDR2 (germline): MNHNS, SASEGT. The CDR3 is made up of 15 amino acids. The CDR3 coding sequence is TGTGCCAGCAGTCACGGGACAGGGAGCTCCTACGAGCAGTACTTC. It is translated as CASSHGTGSSYEQYF.

V is TRBV10-1 and J is TRBJ2-2; 8 bases align to TRBD1. The CDR3 spans 19 residues. The germline V gene has CDR1 WNHNN and CDR2 SYGVQD (reference sequence). The junction had 17 bases not matched to a gene; V was cut back by 3 bases and J by 5 bases. CDR3 sequence: CASSDSYRGSKSGTGELFF. Here the CDR3 DNA reads TGCGCCAGCAGTGATTCGTACAGGGGGTCGAAAAGTGGGACCGGGGAGCTGTTTTTT.

The chain has TRBV7-2 and TRBJ1-1; 7 positions match TRBD1. After removal of 2 bases from V and 4 bases from J, the junction contained 4 bases not matched to a gene. CDR3 size: 14 residues. Germline V gives CDR1 SGHTA, CDR2 FQGNSA. The CDR3 reads CASSLSYRGTEAFF. DNA for the CDR3: TGTGCCAGCAGCTTATCTTACAGGGGCACTGAAGCTTTCTTT.

CDR3 DNA: TGTGCCAGCAGCGTAGGGGCCTCCTACGAGCAGTACTTC. Its translation is CASSVGASYEQYF. The gene calls are TRBV9 and TRBJ2-7, with D uncertain. Per the germline V gene, CDR1 is SGDLS and CDR2 is YYNGEE. The CDR3 contains 13 residues. Trimming took off 0 bases at V and 0 bases at J, with 4 bases between the two ends.

There are a few counts of this clone. V is TRBV7-9 and J is TRBJ2-6, with D possibly TRBD2 on 5 matching bases. This CDR3 spans 17 amino acids. The V gene lost 2 bases and the J gene lost 4 bases, with 15 bases spanning the gap. Germline values: CDR1 SEHNR, CDR2 FQNEAQ (reference sequence). The CDR3 sequence: CASSLMVGVSGANVLTF. CDR3 DNA sequence: TGTGCCAGCAGCTTAATGGTCGGGGTCTCCGGGGCCAACGTCCTGACTTTC. The full variable domain, rest sourced from reference TRBV7-9 and TRBJ2-6, is DTGVSQNPRHKITKRGQNVTFRCDPISEHNRLYWYRQTLGQGPEFLTYFQNEAQLEKSRLLSDRFSAERPKGSFSTLEIQRTEQGDSAMYLCASSLMVGVSGANVLTFGAGSRLTVL.

This clone showed up just a few times. The CDR3 region is CASSVEMTYTEAFF. DNA for the CDR3: TGTGCCAGCAGCGTAGAAATGACCTACACTGAAGCTTTCTTT. This chain joins TRBV9 and TRBJ1-1, with D unclear. V lost 0 bases to trimming and J lost 3 bases, with 9 bases between them. This CDR3 is 14 amino acids long. Looked up from germline, CDR1 is SGDLS and CDR2 is YYNGEE.

The V call is TRBV10-2, the J call TRBJ2-1; TRBD2 matches 12 bases. Unmatched junction bases numbered 4, after V lost 3 bases and J lost 1 base. CDR1 WSHSY and CDR2 SAAADI come from the germline V gene. This CDR3 is built from 17 residues. For the CDR3, the DNA is TGCGCCAGCAGTGACTTGACTAGCGGGAGTTCCTACAATGAGCAGTTCTTC. This translates into CASSDLTSGSSYNEQFF.

This clone has a handful of counts. The rearrangement joins TRBV2 to TRBJ1-5; no clear D gene. The CDR3 has 14 amino acids. Germline CDR1 is SNHLY and CDR2 is FYNNEI. The ends were cut back, 4 bases at V and 2 bases at J, with 9 bases in the middle. Here the CDR3 reads CASSAQQGNQPQHF. CDR3 in DNA: TGTGCCAGCAGTGCCCAGCAGGGCAATCAGCCCCAGCATTTT.

The chain couples TRBV5-6 to TRBJ1-1; D is undetermined. Germline V gene lookup returns CDR1 SGHDT and CDR2 YYEEEE. With 4 bases removed from V and 5 bases from J, the gap between germline ends came to 18 bases. The length of the CDR3 is 15 residues. The CDR3 spells CASSPPTGRGTEAFF. For the CDR3, the DNA is TGTGCCAGCAGCCCCCCGACCGGGAGAGGGACTGAAGCTTTCTTT.

This sequence joins TRBV14 and TRBJ2-7; 9 positions match TRBD1. Germline values: CDR1 SGHDN, CDR2 FVKESK. This CDR3 has 14 residues. With 3 bases clipped from V and 6 bases from J, the junction kept 6 bases outside the gene matches. This chain's CDR3 is CASSQMTGGFEQYF. The CDR3 DNA reads TGTGCCAGCAGCCAGATGACAGGGGGGTTCGAGCAGTACTTC.

In this sample, this clone is large (0.1 to 1%). V usage is TRBV19 and J usage is TRBJ1-5, with D unclear. This CDR3 contains 15 residues. Germline V gene sequence: CDR1 LNHDA, CDR2 SQIVND (reference sequence). Between the trimmed V and J ends, which lost 0 bases and 1 base, there was a span of 7 bases. CDR3 sequence: CASSIDPGSNQPQHF. In DNA, the CDR3 is TGTGCCAGTAGTATAGACCCGGGAAGCAATCAGCCCCAGCATTTT.

The J gene is TRBJ1-4, the V gene TRBV5-1; no clear D gene. V was pared by 0 bases and J by 8 bases, with 11 bases between. Germline values: CDR1 SGHRS, CDR2 YFSETQ. This CDR3 is built from 14 residues. The CDR3 DNA is TGCGCCAGCAGCTTGGCTGGGGTTGGGGAAAAACTGTTTTTT. As protein: CASSLAGVGEKLFF.

This clone was picked up a small number of times. The gene calls are TRBV6-1 and TRBJ1-3; 7 positions match TRBD1. V was pared by 11 bases and J by 6 bases, with 13 bases of the junction left unmatched. From germline, CDR1 is MNHNS and CDR2 SASEGT. The CDR3 consists of 14 residues. This CDR3 is CAGRLETGQNTIYF. CDR3 nucleotide sequence: TGTGCCGGCCGTCTCGAGACAGGGCAAAACACCATATATTTT.

The rearrangement uses TRBV11-2 and TRBJ2-5, with a weak D call TRBD2 (7 bases). Trimming shortened V by 4 bases and J by 4 bases, and 16 bases separated the two germline ends. The CDR3 spans 15 residues. CDR1 and CDR2 from the germline V gene are SGHAT and FQNNGV. The CDR3 sequence: CASSSPRGAPETQYF. The DNA for the CDR3 is TGTGCCAGCAGCTCCCCCCGGGGGGCCCCAGAGACCCAGTACTTC.

The gene calls are TRBV11-1 and TRBJ1-2; D is possibly TRBD1 (5 bases). Germline V lookup: CDR1 SGHAT, CDR2 FQDESV (reference sequence). CDR3 length: 16 residues. Trimming cost V 1 base and J 7 bases, with 19 bases left between them. In DNA, the CDR3 is TGTGCCAGCAGCTTAGTATTGGGGACGGACGCTTTTGGCTACACCTTC. Protein: CASSLVLGTDAFGYTF.

The chain is built from TRBV18 and TRBJ1-5; D unresolved. Germline V gene data show CDR1 as KGHSH and CDR2 as LQKENI. Trimming stripped 3 bases from V and 4 bases from J, with 4 bases between. The CDR3 spans 12 residues. CDR3 in amino acids: CASSPGNQPQHF. In DNA, the CDR3 is TGTGCCAGCTCACCCGGGAATCAGCCCCAGCATTTT.

V is TRBV5-6 and J is TRBJ1-6; D might be TRBD1 (5 bases). Trimming pared 2 bases from V and 8 bases from J, leaving 8 bases between. The CDR3 spans 13 residues. Germline V gene data show CDR1 as SGHDT and CDR2 as YYEEEE. Here the CDR3 DNA reads TGTGCCAGCAGCTTCGGGGCTTATTCACCCCTCCACTTT. Protein product: CASSFGAYSPLHF. Full variable domain (missing parts from reference TRBV5-6 and TRBJ1-6): DAGVTQSPTHLIKTRGQQVTLRCSPKSGHDTVSWYQQALGQGPQFIFQYYEEEERQRGNFPDRFSGHQFPNYSSELNVNALLLGDSALYLCASSFGAYSPLHFGNGTRLTVT.

This chain uses TRBV6-1 with TRBJ1-6; D gene uncertain. Per the germline V gene, CDR1 is MNHNS and CDR2 is SASEGT. Between the trimmed V and J ends, which lost 4 bases and 0 bases, there was a span of 7 bases. CDR3 size: 15 residues. The CDR3 region has the DNA TGTGCCAGCAGTGCCTTGAGCTCCTATAATTCACCCCTCCACTTT. It encodes CASSALSSYNSPLHF.

The chain joins TRBV6-5 to TRBJ1-1; no reliable D call. V was trimmed by 7 bases and J by 3 bases, leaving 15 bases between them. This CDR3 is 14 amino acids long. CDR1 MNHEY and CDR2 SVGAGI come from the germline V gene. CDR3 amino acids: CASTNVWEHTEAFF. The CDR3 DNA follows: TGTGCCAGCACTAACGTGTGGGAACACACTGAAGCTTTCTTT.

This clone was seen a few times. The chain joins TRBV6-1 to TRBJ2-1, with D uncertain. V lost 2 bases and J 0 bases, leaving 11 bases between the germline ends. This CDR3 has 16 amino acids. CDR1 MNHNS and CDR2 SASEGT come from the germline V gene. The CDR3 protein is CASSELGLSSYNEQFF. The CDR3 DNA is TGTGCCAGCAGTGAACTCGGTCTGAGCTCCTACAATGAGCAGTTCTTC.

The genes are TRBV28 and TRBJ1-4, with 9 positions matching TRBD1. The V gene end was trimmed by 6 bases and the J gene end by 3 bases; junction bases not matched to a gene: 8. Germline V gene data show CDR1 as MDHEN and CDR2 as SYDVKM. The CDR3 is 16 residues long. In DNA, the CDR3 is TGTGCCAGCAGGCCACAGGGGGCAGCGCCTAATGAAAAACTGTTTTTT. This codes for CASRPQGAAPNEKLFF.

V usage is TRBV14 and J usage is TRBJ1-2; perhaps TRBD1 as D (5 bases). With 3 bases removed from V and 5 bases from J, the gap between germline ends came to 13 bases. Germline values: CDR1 SGHDN, CDR2 FVKESK. CDR3 size: 14 residues. CDR3 in DNA: TGTGCCAGCAGCCATCTAGGGGCATCATATGGCTACACCTTC. Protein: CASSHLGASYGYTF.

The sample holds a few counts of this clone. The chain links TRBV5-1 to TRBJ1-2; D is possibly TRBD1 (6 bases). From germline, CDR1 is SGHRS and CDR2 YFSETQ. The length of the CDR3 is 15 residues. Trimming cost V 1 base and J 8 bases, with 18 bases left between them. The CDR3: CASSLWAGEGGGYTF. CDR3 DNA: TGCGCCAGCAGCTTGTGGGCAGGGGAAGGCGGGGGCTACACCTTC. The full variable domain, rest sourced from reference TRBV5-1 and TRBJ1-2, is KAGVTQTPRYLIKTRGQQVTLSCSPISGHRSVSWYQQTPGQGLQFLFEYFSETQRNKGNFPGRFSGRQFSNSRSEMNVSTLELGDSALYLCASSLWAGEGGGYTFGSGTRLTVV.

CDR3 nucleotide sequence: TGTGCCAGCAGCTTAGAACAGGGATACGAGCAGTACTTC. Protein product: CASSLEQGYEQYF. The chain joins TRBV7-3 to TRBJ2-7; D is perhaps TRBD1 (6 bases). Germline loops: CDR1 SGHTA, CDR2 FQGTGA. This CDR3 contains 13 residues. Trimming took off 2 bases at V and 4 bases at J, with 9 bases between the two ends.

V usage is TRBV14 and J usage is TRBJ2-2, with TRBD2 as a possible D gene (6 bases). Trimming pared 4 bases from V and 3 bases from J, leaving 18 bases between. There are 17 residues in the CDR3. Germline CDR1 and CDR2: SGHDN and FVKESK. The CDR3 region is CASSRRVLATYTGELFF. As DNA, the CDR3 is TGTGCCAGCAGCCGGAGAGTGCTAGCGACTTACACCGGGGAGCTGTTTTTT.

The chain joins TRBV2 to TRBJ1-1; maybe TRBD1 (5 bases). The germline gives CDR1 SNHLY, CDR2 FYNNEI. Trimming shortened V by 6 bases and J by 5 bases, and 16 bases separated the two germline ends. The CDR3 has 14 residues. CDR3 in DNA: TGTGCCAGCAGCCCGGGACCTCGGTATACTGAAGCTTTCTTT. As protein: CASSPGPRYTEAFF.